This entry lists 15 T cell receptor beta chains sequenced from one sample in a study of PD-L1 blockade in urothelial cancer. The time point was: peripheral blood 6 weeks after treatment start. The assay was immunoSEQ multiplex PCR, and TCRdb's table has in-frame clones only and misses some. The sample records about 120,000 clones, about 89% being singletons. The source was PBMCs, collected around atezolizumab (anti-PD-L1) treatment. The receptors stem from a man aged 55 to 69 with urothelial cancer.

The chain employs TRBV5-8 and TRBJ2-1; D is ambiguous. The CDR3 covers 15 residues. Germline V gene sequence: CDR1 SGHTS, CDR2 YDEGEE. Trimming removed 4 bases from V and 0 bases from J, with 11 bases in between. The CDR3 spells CASSTTPSSYNEQFF. The CDR3 DNA sequence: TGTGCCAGCAGCACGACTCCTAGCTCCTACAATGAGCAGTTCTTC.

The chain employs TRBV19 and TRBJ2-3; 8 bases agree with TRBD1. The trim removed 10 bases at V and 1 base at J, leaving 10 bases unmatched. The CDR3 extends over 15 amino acids. Germline V gene sequence: CDR1 LNHDA, CDR2 SQIVND (reference sequence). In DNA form, the CDR3 reads TGTGCCACAAGGGAAGGGACAGGCCGCACAGATACGCAGTATTTT. It translates to CATREGTGRTDTQYF.

The sample holds many counts of this clone. The genes are TRBV30 and TRBJ1-5; TRBD1 aligns across 9 bases. Germline loops: CDR1 GTSNPN, CDR2 SVGIG (reference sequence). After removal of 6 bases from V and 5 bases from J, the junction contained 14 bases not matched to a gene. The CDR3 has 16 residues. CDR3 amino acids: CACSQPGTGLYQPQHF. The CDR3, as DNA: TGTGCCTGTTCCCAACCAGGGACAGGGCTTTATCAGCCCCAGCATTTT.

This chain links TRBV19 with TRBJ2-5; D perhaps matches TRBD1 (5 bases). CDR3 length: 13 amino acids. V was pared by 6 bases and J by 2 bases, with 10 bases between. Germline CDR1 LNHDA, CDR2 SQIVND (reference sequence). The CDR3 region is CASSKTEQETQYF. The CDR3 nucleotides read TGTGCCAGTAGCAAGACAGAACAAGAGACCCAGTACTTC.

The chain combines TRBV18 with TRBJ2-5; 9 bases fit TRBD1. V gave up 0 bases and J gave up 9 bases; unmatched junction bases: 11. Per germline, CDR1 KGHSH and CDR2 LQKENI. The CDR3 consists of 16 residues. The CDR3 bases are TGTGCCAGCTCACCACCTTCTCTCCGGGACAGGGCTCCCCAGTACTTC. This codes for CASSPPSLRDRAPQYF.

The J gene is TRBJ2-5, the V gene TRBV5-4; D perhaps matches TRBD1 (5 bases). V was pared by 4 bases and J by 2 bases, with 9 bases between. CDR1 SGHNT and CDR2 YYREEE come from the germline V gene (reference sequence). The CDR3 is 13 residues long. CDR3 bases: TGTGCCAGCAGCGGACATCGTCAAGAGACCCAGTACTTC. Translation gives CASSGHRQETQYF.

The chain couples TRBV7-2 to TRBJ2-2; tentative D call: TRBD1 (5 bases). The V gene lost 1 base and the J gene lost 5 bases, with 8 bases spanning the gap. CDR1 is SGHTA and CDR2 is FQGNSA in the germline V gene. The CDR3 is 14 amino acids. CDR3 in DNA: TGTGCCAGCAGCTTAGGGGGCTGGACCGGGGAGCTGTTTTTT. As protein: CASSLGGWTGELFF.

The chain recombines TRBV6-5 with TRBJ1-1; 7 nucleotides line up with TRBD1. CDR1 MNHEY and CDR2 SVGAGI come from the germline V gene. This CDR3 is built from 14 residues. The V and J ends lost 6 bases and 3 bases, in that order; junction bases with no gene match: 7. The CDR3 DNA follows: TGTGCCAGCAGCAGGTATACAGGGGACACTGAAGCTTTCTTT. Translation: CASSRYTGDTEAFF.

The chain uses TRBV4-1 and TRBJ2-2, with D unclear. Germline CDR1 is MGHRA and CDR2 is YSYEKL. This CDR3 has 12 residues. The V and J ends lost 5 bases and 7 bases respectively, with 8 bases between them. This chain's CDR3 is CASSARVGELFF. The CDR3, as DNA: TGCGCCAGCAGCGCCCGGGTCGGGGAGCTGTTTTTT.

The sample holds one count of this clone. The CDR3 DNA reads as TGTGCCAGCAGTGAAAGGCAGGGGGCGATCGGGGAGCTGTTTTTT. It specifies CASSERQGAIGELFF. This chain connects TRBV2 to TRBJ2-2; 8 nucleotides agree with TRBD1. V was clipped by 2 bases and J by 7 bases; unmatched bases: 6. Germline loops: CDR1 SNHLY, CDR2 FYNNEI. The CDR3 is made up of 15 amino acids.

V and J are TRBV29-1 and TRBJ2-7, with 9 bases that match TRBD2. The CDR3 has 13 amino acids. V was pared by 7 bases and J by 5 bases, with 9 bases of the junction left unmatched. Germline lookup yields CDR1 SQVTM and CDR2 ANQGSEA. CDR3 coding DNA: TGCAGCGCCTATAGCGGGAGTGGCGACGAGCAGTACTTC. This translates into CSAYSGSGDEQYF.

The chain is built from TRBV9 and TRBJ2-6; 7 nucleotides align to TRBD2. The CDR3 extends over 15 amino acids. J gave up 0 bases and V 7 bases, and 4 bases lay outside the gene matches. Germline V gene lookup returns CDR1 SGDLS and CDR2 YYNGEE. The CDR3 reads CASATGGSGANVLTF. CDR3 DNA: TGTGCCAGCGCCACGGGGGGCTCTGGGGCCAACGTCCTGACTTTC.

This chain connects TRBV2 to TRBJ1-2; 8 bases match TRBD1. The CDR3 is made up of 14 amino acids. With 4 bases clipped from V and 4 bases from J, the junction kept 5 bases outside the gene matches. The germline CDR1 and CDR2 sequences are SNHLY and FYNNEI. CDR3 sequence reads: CASSVQDRAYGYTF. The CDR3 nucleotides are TGTGCCAGCAGTGTCCAGGACAGGGCCTATGGCTACACCTTC. The full variable domain, rest sourced from reference TRBV2 and TRBJ1-2, is EPEVTQTPSHQVTQMGQEVILRCVPISNHLYFYWYRQILGQKVEFLVSFYNNEISEKSEIFDDQFSVERPDGSNFTLKIRSTKLEDSAMYFCASSVQDRAYGYTFGSGTRLTVV.

The chain has TRBV28 and TRBJ2-1, with 12 bases that match TRBD2. With 4 bases clipped from V and 2 bases from J, the junction kept 6 bases outside the gene matches. The germline V gene encodes CDR1 MDHEN and CDR2 SYDVKM. CDR3 length equals 17 residues. The CDR3 sequence: CASSSGLAGFPYNEQFF. In DNA form, the CDR3 reads TGTGCCAGCAGTTCTGGACTAGCGGGATTCCCCTACAATGAGCAGTTCTTC.

The chain links TRBV5-4 to TRBJ2-5, with no clear D. V was trimmed by 0 bases and J by 0 bases, leaving 6 bases between them. CDR1 is SGHNT, CDR2 YYREEE, per germline (reference sequence). The CDR3 totals 14 residues. Here the CDR3 reads CASSLVQNQETQYF. DNA of the CDR3: TGTGCCAGCAGCTTGGTCCAGAACCAAGAGACCCAGTACTTC.